Below are 4 T cell receptor beta chains sequenced from a single sample in a study of T cells expressing NK-cell markers. Each CDR3 protein gets one entry in TCRdb, which reprocessed the 5' RACE reads and gives no DNA. The table for this sample gives about 550,000 distinct CDR3 sequences. The source material was blood T cells: a sorted CD56 or NKG2C T cell subset, CD4+ or CD8+ T cells, or bulk PBMC T cells (not recorded which). These receptors came from a man aged 18 to 29 in good health.

The rearrangement uses TRBV20-1 and TRBJ1-6; TCRdb proposes TRBD1, but this gene call is untestable without DNA. The CDR3 consists of 16 residues. CDR1 DFQATT and CDR2 SNEGSKA come from the germline V gene (reference sequence). CDR3 in amino acids: CSARDTPTGAHSPLHF.

The chain is built from TRBV5-1 and TRBJ2-2. CDR3 length: 12 amino acids. The germline CDR1 and CDR2 sequences are SGHRS and YFSETQ. This CDR3 is CASRTRDGELFF.

The chain carries TRBV13 and TRBJ2-7. The CDR3 extends over 14 amino acids. Germline V gene data show CDR1 as PRHDT and CDR2 as FYEKMQ (reference sequence). CDR3 loop: CASRPADRSYEQYF.

The chain carries TRBV12-3 or TRBV12-4 and TRBJ2-3; as DNA is missing, the TRBD1 call by TCRdb cannot be tested. The CDR3 runs to 13 residues. The CDR3 reads CASRGMDSDTQYF.